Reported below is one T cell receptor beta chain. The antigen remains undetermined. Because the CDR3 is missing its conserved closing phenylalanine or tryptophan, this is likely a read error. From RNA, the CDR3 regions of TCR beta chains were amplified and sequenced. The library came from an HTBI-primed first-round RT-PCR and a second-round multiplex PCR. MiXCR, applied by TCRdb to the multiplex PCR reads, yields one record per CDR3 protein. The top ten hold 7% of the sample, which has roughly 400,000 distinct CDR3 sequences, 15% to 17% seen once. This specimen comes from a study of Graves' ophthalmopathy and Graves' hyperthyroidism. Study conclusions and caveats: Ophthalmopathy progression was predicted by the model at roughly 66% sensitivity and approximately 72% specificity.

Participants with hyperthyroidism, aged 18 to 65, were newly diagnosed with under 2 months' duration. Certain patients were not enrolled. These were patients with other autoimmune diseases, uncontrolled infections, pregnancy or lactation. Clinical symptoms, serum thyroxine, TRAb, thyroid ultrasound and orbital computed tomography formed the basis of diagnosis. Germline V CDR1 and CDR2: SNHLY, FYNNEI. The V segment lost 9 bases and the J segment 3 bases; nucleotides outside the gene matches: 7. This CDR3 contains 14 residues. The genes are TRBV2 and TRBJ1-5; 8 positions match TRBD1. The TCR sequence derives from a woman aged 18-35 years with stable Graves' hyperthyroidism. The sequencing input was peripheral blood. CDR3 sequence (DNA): TGTGCCAGTCAGGGGGCCAGCCCCAATCAGCCCCAGCATTTG. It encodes CASQGASPNQPQHL.